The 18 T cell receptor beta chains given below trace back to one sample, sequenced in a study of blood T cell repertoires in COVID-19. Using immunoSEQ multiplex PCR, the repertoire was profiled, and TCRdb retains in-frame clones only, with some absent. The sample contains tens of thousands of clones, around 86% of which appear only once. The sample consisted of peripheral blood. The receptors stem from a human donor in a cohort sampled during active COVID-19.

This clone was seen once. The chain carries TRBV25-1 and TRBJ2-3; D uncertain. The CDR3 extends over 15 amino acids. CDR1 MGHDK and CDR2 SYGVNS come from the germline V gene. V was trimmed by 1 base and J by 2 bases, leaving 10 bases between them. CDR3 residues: CASSESEDFTDTQYF. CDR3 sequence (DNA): TGTGCCAGCAGTGAATCAGAGGATTTCACAGATACGCAGTATTTT.

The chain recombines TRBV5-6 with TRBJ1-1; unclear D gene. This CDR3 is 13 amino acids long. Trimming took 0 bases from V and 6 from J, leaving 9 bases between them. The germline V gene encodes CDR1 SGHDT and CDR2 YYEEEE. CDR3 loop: CASSLGWASEAFF. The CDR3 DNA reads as TGTGCCAGCAGCTTGGGGTGGGCCTCTGAAGCTTTCTTT.

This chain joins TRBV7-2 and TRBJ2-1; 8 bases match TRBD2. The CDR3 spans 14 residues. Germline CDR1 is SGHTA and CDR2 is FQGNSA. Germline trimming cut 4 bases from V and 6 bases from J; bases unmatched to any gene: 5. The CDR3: CASSSGGSANEQFF. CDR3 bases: TGTGCCAGCAGCTCGGGGGGGAGCGCCAATGAGCAGTTCTTC.

Here the CDR3 DNA reads TGTGCCAGTAGTTTGCAGGTTAGGACTGAAGCTTTCTTT. Translation: CASSLQVRTEAFF. The rearrangement joins TRBV19 to TRBJ1-1; D ambiguous. V was shortened by 5 bases and J by 5 bases, with 12 bases between the two germline ends. This CDR3 contains 13 residues. Germline values: CDR1 LNHDA, CDR2 SQIVND (reference sequence).

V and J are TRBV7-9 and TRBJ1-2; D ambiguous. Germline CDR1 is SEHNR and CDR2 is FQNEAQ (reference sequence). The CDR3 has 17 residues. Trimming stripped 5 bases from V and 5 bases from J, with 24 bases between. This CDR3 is CASSPHNYRASLYGYTF. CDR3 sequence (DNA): TGTGCCAGCAGCCCACACAACTACCGCGCGTCCCTTTATGGCTACACCTTC.

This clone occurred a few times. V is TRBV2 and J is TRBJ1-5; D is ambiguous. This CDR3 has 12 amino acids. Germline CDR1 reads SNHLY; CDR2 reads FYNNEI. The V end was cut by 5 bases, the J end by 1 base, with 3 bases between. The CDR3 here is CASSLSNQPQHF. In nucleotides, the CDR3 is TGTGCCAGCAGTCTAAGCAATCAGCCCCAGCATTTT.

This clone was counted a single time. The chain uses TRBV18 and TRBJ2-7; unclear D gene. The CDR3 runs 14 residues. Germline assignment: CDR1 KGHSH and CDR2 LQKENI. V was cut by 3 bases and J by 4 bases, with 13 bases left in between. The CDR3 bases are TGTGCCAGCTCACCGTACGGTAGCAGTTACGAGCAGTACTTC. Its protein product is CASSPYGSSYEQYF. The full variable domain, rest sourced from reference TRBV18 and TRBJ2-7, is NAGVMQNPRHLVRRRGQEARLRCSPMKGHSHVYWYRQLPEEGLKFMVYLQKENIIDESGMPKERFSAEFPKEGPSILRIQQVVRGDSAAYFCASSPYGSSYEQYFGPGTRLTVT.

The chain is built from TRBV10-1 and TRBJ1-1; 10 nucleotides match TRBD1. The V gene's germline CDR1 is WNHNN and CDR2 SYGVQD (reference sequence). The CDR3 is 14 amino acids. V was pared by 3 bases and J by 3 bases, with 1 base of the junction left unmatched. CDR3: CASSEGTGDTEAFF. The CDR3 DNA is TGCGCCAGCAGTGAAGGGACAGGGGACACTGAAGCTTTCTTT.

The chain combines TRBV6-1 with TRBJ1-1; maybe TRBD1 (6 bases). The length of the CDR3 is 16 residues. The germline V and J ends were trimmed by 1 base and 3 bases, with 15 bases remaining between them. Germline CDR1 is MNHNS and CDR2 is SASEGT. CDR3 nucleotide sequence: TGTGCCAGCAGTGAAGTTTATACAGGGCTGGACACTGAAGCTTTCTTT. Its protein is CASSEVYTGLDTEAFF.

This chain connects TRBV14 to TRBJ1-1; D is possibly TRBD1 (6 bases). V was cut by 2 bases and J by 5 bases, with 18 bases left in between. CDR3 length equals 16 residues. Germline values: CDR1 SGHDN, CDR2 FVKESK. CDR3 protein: CASSQKRRGGGTEAFF. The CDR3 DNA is TGTGCCAGCAGCCAAAAGAGGAGGGGAGGGGGAACTGAAGCTTTCTTT.

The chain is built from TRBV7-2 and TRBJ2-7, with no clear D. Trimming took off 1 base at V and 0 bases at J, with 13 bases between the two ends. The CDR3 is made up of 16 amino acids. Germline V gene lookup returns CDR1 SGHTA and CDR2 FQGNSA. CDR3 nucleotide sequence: TGTGCCAGCAGCTTAGGAGGTGTCGCCAGCTCCTACGAGCAGTACTTC. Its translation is CASSLGGVASSYEQYF.

The CDR3 nucleotides read TGTGCCAGCAGCTTGACAGATAGCAATCAGCCCCAGCATTTT. This sequence encodes CASSLTDSNQPQHF. The rearrangement uses TRBV5-5 and TRBJ1-5; no clear D gene. The CDR3 extends over 14 amino acids. CDR1 is SGHKS and CDR2 is YYEKEE in the germline V gene (reference sequence). Deletions cut 1 base from V and 0 bases from J, with 5 bases between.

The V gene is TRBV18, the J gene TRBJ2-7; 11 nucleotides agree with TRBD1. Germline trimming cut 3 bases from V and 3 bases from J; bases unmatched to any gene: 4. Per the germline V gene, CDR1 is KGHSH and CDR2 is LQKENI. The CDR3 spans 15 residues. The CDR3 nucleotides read TGTGCCAGCTCACCTGGGACAGGGGGGAGCTACGAGCAGTACTTC. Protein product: CASSPGTGGSYEQYF.

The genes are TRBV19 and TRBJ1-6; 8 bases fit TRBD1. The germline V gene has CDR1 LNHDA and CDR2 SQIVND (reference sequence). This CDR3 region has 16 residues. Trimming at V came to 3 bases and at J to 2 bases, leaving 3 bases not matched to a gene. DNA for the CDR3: TGTGCCAGTAGTATCCAGACAGGGGCCTATAATTCACCCCTCCACTTT. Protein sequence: CASSIQTGAYNSPLHF.

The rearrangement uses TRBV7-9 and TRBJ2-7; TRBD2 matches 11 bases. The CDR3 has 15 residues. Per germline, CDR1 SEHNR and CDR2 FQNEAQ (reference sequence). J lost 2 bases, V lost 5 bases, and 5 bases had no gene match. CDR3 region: CASSPLAGGPYEQYF. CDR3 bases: TGTGCCAGCAGCCCCTTAGCGGGGGGGCCCTACGAGCAGTACTTC.

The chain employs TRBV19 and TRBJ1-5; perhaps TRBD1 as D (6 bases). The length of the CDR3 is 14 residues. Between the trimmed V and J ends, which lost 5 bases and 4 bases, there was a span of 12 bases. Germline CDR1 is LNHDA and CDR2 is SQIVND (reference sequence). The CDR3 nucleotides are TGTGCCAGTAGTTCCGGGGGGGCAAATCAGCCCCAGCATTTT. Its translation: CASSSGGANQPQHF. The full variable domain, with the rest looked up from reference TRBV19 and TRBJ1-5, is DGGITQSPKYLFRKEGQNVTLSCEQNLNHDAMYWYRQDPGQGLRLIYYSQIVNDFQKGDIAEGYSVSREKKESFPLTVTSAQKNPTAFYLCASSSGGANQPQHFGDGTRLSIL.

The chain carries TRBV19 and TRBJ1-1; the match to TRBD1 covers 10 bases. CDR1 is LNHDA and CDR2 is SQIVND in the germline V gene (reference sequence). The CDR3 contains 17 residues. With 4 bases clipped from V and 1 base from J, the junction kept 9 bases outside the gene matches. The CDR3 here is CASSTTGGILENTEAFF. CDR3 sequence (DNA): TGTGCCAGTAGTACGACAGGGGGCATCTTGGAGAACACTGAAGCTTTCTTT. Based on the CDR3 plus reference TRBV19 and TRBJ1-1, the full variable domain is DGGITQSPKYLFRKEGQNVTLSCEQNLNHDAMYWYRQDPGQGLRLIYYSQIVNDFQKGDIAEGYSVSREKKESFPLTVTSAQKNPTAFYLCASSTTGGILENTEAFFGQGTRLTVV.

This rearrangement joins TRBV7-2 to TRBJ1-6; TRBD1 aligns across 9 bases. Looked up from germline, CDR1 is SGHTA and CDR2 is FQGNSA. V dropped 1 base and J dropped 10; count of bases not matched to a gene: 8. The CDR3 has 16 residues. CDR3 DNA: TGTGCCAGCAGCTTAGAGAGACAGGGGGGATTGTCACCCCTCCACTTT. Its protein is CASSLERQGGLSPLHF.